This entry lists 5 T cell receptor beta chains sequenced from one sample in a study of T cells in Graves' hyperthyroidism and ophthalmopathy. RNA transcripts gave rise to amplified TCR beta CDR3 regions. In the first-round RT-PCR of the TCR CDR3, the HTBI primer set was used. MiXCR, applied by TCRdb to the multiplex PCR reads, yields one record per CDR3 protein. The table lists roughly 750,000 distinct CDR3 sequences, roughly 15% of them singletons. The source material was blood. All receptors derive from a man younger than 35 with Graves' hyperthyroidism.

The chain couples TRBV20-1 to TRBJ1-6; maybe TRBD1 (6 bases). The CDR3 consists of 14 residues. CDR1 is DFQATT and CDR2 is SNEGSKA in the germline V gene (reference sequence). Trimming stripped 6 bases from V and 6 bases from J, with 15 bases between. The CDR3 region is CSARSGGGNSPLHF. In DNA, the CDR3 is TGCAGTGCCCGCTCGGGGGGCGGTAATTCACCCCTCCACTTT.

V is TRBV20-1 and J is TRBJ1-5, with 9 nucleotides matching TRBD1. The CDR3 runs to 15 residues. Germline V gives CDR1 DFQATT, CDR2 SNEGSKA (reference sequence). The V and J ends lost 5 bases and 6 bases, in that order; junction bases with no gene match: 11. CDR3 sequence: CSAPSGQGLGQPQHF. Here the CDR3 DNA reads TGCAGTGCTCCGTCGGGACAGGGTCTCGGTCAGCCCCAGCATTTT.

This chain uses TRBV9 with TRBJ2-1, with D perhaps TRBD2 (7 bases). The CDR3 runs to 15 residues. V dropped 0 bases and J dropped 10 bases, with 17 bases sitting between them. CDR1 is SGDLS and CDR2 is YYNGEE in the germline V gene. CDR3 protein: CASSVGRSGGWEQFF. The DNA of the CDR3 is TGTGCCAGCAGCGTAGGGAGGTCGGGGGGCTGGGAGCAGTTCTTC.

This clonotype showed up just a few times. The chain joins TRBV7-3 to TRBJ2-1; D perhaps matches TRBD2 (6 bases). The CDR3 is made up of 16 amino acids. CDR1 and CDR2 (germline): SGHTA, FQGTGA. V was shortened by 1 base and J by 0 bases, with 10 bases between the two germline ends. Written as DNA, the CDR3 is TGTGCCAGCAGCTTAAAAGCGGGCCTCTCCTACAATGAGCAGTTCTTC. Translation gives CASSLKAGLSYNEQFF.

The table lists this clonotype with many counts. The chain employs TRBV30 and TRBJ2-2, with 13 bases fitting TRBD2. The CDR3 spans 14 residues. J gave up 5 bases and V 3 bases, and 0 bases lay outside the gene matches. Looked up from germline, CDR1 is GTSNPN and CDR2 is SVGIG (reference sequence). The CDR3 DNA follows: TGTGCCTGGAGGGGACTAGCGGGAACCGGGGAGCTGTTTTTT. It codes for CAWRGLAGTGELFF.